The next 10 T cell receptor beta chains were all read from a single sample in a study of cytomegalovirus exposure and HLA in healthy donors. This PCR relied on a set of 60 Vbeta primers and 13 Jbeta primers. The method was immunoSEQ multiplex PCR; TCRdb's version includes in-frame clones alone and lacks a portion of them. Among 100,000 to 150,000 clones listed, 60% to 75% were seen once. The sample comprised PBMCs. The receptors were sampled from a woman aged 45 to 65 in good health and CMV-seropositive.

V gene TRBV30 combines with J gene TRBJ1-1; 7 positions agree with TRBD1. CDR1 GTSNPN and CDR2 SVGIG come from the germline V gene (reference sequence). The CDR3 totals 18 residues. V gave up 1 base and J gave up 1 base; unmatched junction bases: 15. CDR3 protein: CAWSAKAGTAAANTEAFF. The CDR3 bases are TGTGCCTGGAGTGCAAAAGCCGGGACAGCTGCCGCGAACACTGAAGCTTTCTTT.

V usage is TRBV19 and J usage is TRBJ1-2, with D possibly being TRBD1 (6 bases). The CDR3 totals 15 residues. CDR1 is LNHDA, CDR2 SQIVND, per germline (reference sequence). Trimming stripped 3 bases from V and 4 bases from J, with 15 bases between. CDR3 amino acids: CASSIGGQVGYGYTF. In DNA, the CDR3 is TGTGCCAGTAGTATTGGGGGACAAGTGGGCTATGGCTACACCTTC.

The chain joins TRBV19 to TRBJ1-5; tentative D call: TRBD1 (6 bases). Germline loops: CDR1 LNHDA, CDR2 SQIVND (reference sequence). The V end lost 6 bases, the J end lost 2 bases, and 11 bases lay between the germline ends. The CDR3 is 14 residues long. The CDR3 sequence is CASRTRQGNQPQHF. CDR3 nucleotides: TGTGCCAGTAGGACGAGACAGGGCAATCAGCCCCAGCATTTT.

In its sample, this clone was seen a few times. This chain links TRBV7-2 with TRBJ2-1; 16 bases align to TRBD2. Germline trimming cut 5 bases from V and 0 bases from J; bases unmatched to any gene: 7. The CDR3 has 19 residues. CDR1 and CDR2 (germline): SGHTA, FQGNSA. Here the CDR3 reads CASSRPGLAGGISYNEQFF. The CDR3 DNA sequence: TGTGCCAGCAGCCGACCGGGACTAGCGGGGGGGATCTCCTACAATGAGCAGTTCTTC. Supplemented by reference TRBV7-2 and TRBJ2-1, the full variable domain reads GAGVSQSPSNKVTEKGKDVELRCDPISGHTALYWYRQSLGQGLEFLIYFQGNSAPDKSGLPSDRFSAERTGGSVSTLTIQRTQQEDSAVYLCASSRPGLAGGISYNEQFFGPGTRLTVL.

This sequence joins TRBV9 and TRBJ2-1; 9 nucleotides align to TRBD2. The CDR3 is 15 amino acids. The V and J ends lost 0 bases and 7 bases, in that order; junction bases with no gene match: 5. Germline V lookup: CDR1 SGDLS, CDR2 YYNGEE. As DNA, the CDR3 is TGTGCCAGCAGCGTAGTAGCGGGGGTCGGTAATGAGCAGTTCTTC. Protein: CASSVVAGVGNEQFF.

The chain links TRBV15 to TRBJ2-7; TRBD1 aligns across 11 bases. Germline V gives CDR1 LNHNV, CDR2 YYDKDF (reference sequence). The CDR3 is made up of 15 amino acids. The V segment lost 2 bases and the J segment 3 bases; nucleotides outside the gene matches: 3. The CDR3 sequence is CATSRLGTGGYEQYF. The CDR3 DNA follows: TGTGCCACCAGCAGACTAGGGACAGGGGGCTACGAGCAGTACTTC.

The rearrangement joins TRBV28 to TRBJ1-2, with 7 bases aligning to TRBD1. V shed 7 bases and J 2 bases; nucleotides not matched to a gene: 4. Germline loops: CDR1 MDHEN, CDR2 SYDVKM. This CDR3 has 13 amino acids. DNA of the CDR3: TGTGCCAGCACCGGGACAGACAACTATGGCTACACCTTC. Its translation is CASTGTDNYGYTF.

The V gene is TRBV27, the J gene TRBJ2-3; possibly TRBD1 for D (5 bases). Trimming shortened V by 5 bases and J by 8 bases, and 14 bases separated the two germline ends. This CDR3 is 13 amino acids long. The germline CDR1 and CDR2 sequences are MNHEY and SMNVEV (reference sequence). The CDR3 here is CASSPYRQGTQYF. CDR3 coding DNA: TGTGCCAGCAGTCCCTACAGGCAAGGTACGCAGTATTTT.

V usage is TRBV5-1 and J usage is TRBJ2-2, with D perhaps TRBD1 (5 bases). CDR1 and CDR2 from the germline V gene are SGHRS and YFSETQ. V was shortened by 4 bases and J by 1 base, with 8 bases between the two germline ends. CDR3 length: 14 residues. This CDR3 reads CASSGAENTGELFF. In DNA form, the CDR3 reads TGCGCCAGCAGCGGGGCTGAGAACACCGGGGAGCTGTTTTTT.

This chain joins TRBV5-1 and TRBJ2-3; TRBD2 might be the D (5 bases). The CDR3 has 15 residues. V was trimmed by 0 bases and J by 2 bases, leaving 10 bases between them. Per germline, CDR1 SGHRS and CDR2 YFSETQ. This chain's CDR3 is CASSLAGFVTDTQYF. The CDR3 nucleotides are TGCGCCAGCAGCTTGGCGGGGTTTGTCACAGATACGCAGTATTTT. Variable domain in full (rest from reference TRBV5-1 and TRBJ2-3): KAGVTQTPRYLIKTRGQQVTLSCSPISGHRSVSWYQQTPGQGLQFLFEYFSETQRNKGNFPGRFSGRQFSNSRSEMNVSTLELGDSALYLCASSLAGFVTDTQYFGPGTRLTVL.